Sequencing of this T cell receptor (beta chain) was carried out in a study of CD8+CD57+ T cells in acquired aplastic anemia. At the level of the study: Sorting CD4+ and CD8+ cells gave DNA averaging around 3 ug. General study findings and limits: Shared by patients and controls, 25 to 35 CD8+ CDR3s were abundant in patients.

Individuals selected for sequencing had exhibited CD8+CD57+ cell expansion on flow cytometry. Diagnosis of severe acquired aplastic anemia applied to all patients. Sampling of blood occurred while the patients had still received no therapy. Researchers used genomic DNA as the template to profile TCR beta VDJ and CDR3. From the reads, TCRdb called clonotypes with MiXCR, one entry per CDR3 protein. The sample consists of approximately 170,000 distinct CDR3 sequences, about half of them appearing once. Details on this clonotype: The antigen is unknown.

This CDR3 has 15 amino acids. Germline CDR1 is DFQATT and CDR2 is SNEGSKA (reference sequence). V lost 5 bases and J lost 3; bases outside the gene matches: 12. Sequencing input: sorted CD4+, CD8+, or CD8+CD57+ T cells (not recorded which) from PBMCs. The source of this sequence is a human donor with aplastic anemia. The genes are TRBV20-1 and TRBJ1-1; TRBD1 matches 7 bases. CDR3 amino acids: CSARTGETLYTEAFF. DNA for the CDR3: TGCAGTGCTCGTACAGGGGAAACACTCTACACTGAAGCTTTCTTT.